This entry is about one T cell receptor beta chain. There are many counts of this clonotype. There is no known antigen for this receptor. Within one base of it there is no much larger clone, and no base qualities were kept. Hyperthyroidism patients were newly diagnosed, had a disease duration of under 2 months, and were aged 18 to 65 years. Exclusion was applied to patients with uncontrolled infections, other autoimmune diseases, pregnancy or lactation. Diagnoses relied on clinical symptoms, serum thyroxine and TRAb, thyroid ultrasound and orbital computed tomography. Blood from progressor patients was collected at the time of first diagnosis with hyperthyroidism, before any ophthalmopathy symptoms had appeared. PBMCs were isolated from more than 8 ml of fresh peripheral blood by Ficoll-Paque density gradient centrifugation. Patients classed as progressors first received a Graves' hyperthyroidism diagnosis and then went on to develop ophthalmopathy during follow-up. Total RNA was extracted using Trizol reagent, and RNA quality was assessed on an Agilent 2100 Bioanalyzer.

Amplification of TCR beta CDR3 regions was carried out from RNA transcripts. For the first round of RT-PCR on the TCR CDR3, the HTBI primer set was used together with the Qiagen OneStep RT-PCR kit. The libraries were constructed in a second round of multiplex PCR and then size-selected and purified. The libraries were sequenced on an Illumina HiSeq2000 using paired-end 100 bp reads. Turning to the authors' computational methods: SOAPnuke was used to process the raw data, with reads discarded if the reads contained adapters or uncalled bases, had a mean Phred below 15, or lacked an exact constant-primer or identifier match. COPE v1.2.5 was used to merge high-quality paired reads, and clonotypes were defined as unique nucleotide sequences. MiTCR v1.1 was used to align clonotypes to the IMGT TRBV, TRBD and TRBJ reference segments. Analysis was restricted to V-J combinations with a frequency above 0.0001, which covered roughly 99% of repertoires. A TCS score was defined as the ratio between F50 (clonal expansion) and ExV (chaos), using BLOSUM62-based TCRdist between CDR3 peptides within each V-J. Welch's t-statistics and random forest reduced roughly 530 V-J features to roughly 13, which were used in a naive Bayes classifier (R e1071). TCRdb itself trimmed the public reads at Q25 with fastp, ran MiXCR and retained productive beta chains. Entries are consolidated by CDR3 protein sequence, retaining the most common genes and DNA. The authors' filters were not applied to this entry. The sample table holds 130,000 or so distinct CDR3 sequences, of which about 20% were seen once. The ten largest make up around two thirds of the sample.

The CDR3 holds 14 amino acids from the cysteine to the phenylalanine. The entry retains the CDR3 DNA only, 42 bases that are in frame from base 1. The V and J ends are trimmed by 4 bases and 0 bases, leaving 7 bases between them. Via the germline V gene, CDR1 is MNHNS and CDR2 SASEGT. The data were obtained in a study of T cells in Graves' hyperthyroidism and ophthalmopathy (dated by TCRdb to between 2018 and 2021). Study-level background: Peripheral blood was collected at initial diagnosis, before any treatment. After sampling, hyperthyroidism patients received methimazole starting at 30 mg daily, and ophthalmopathy patients received high-dose intravenous methylprednisolone. In addition, the study compared T-cell repertoires in thyroid tissue and in blood from over 5 Graves' hyperthyroidism patients. Prospective prediction of ophthalmopathy was tested in an independent validation cohort of approximately 19 hyperthyroidism patients and 17 patients who later progressed to ophthalmopathy. For training and testing, the 100 patients in the discovery cohort were randomly divided in a 7:3 ratio. TCR Vbeta CDR3 sequencing of 130 to 150 peripheral blood samples (roughly 43 ophthalmopathy, about 74 hyperthyroidism and roughly 17 progressor patients) is reported in the paper. To identify TCR V-J signatures that set the groups apart, the researchers used a discovery cohort of 100 patients, made up of around 42 with Graves' ophthalmopathy and 55 to 65 with stable Graves' hyperthyroidism.

General conclusions and limits of the study: Sample size was not statistically predetermined, and blinding of investigators to group allocation was not performed. Blood samples also contained most of the expanded thyroid clonotypes (frequency above 0.001), which suggests that blood repertoires may reflect thyroid immune responses. In validation, the model predicted progression to ophthalmopathy with over 65% sensitivity and 72.22% specificity, a median of 6.5 months before onset. In cross-validation, a model built on a 13 V-J signature told ophthalmopathy apart from stable hyperthyroidism with approximately 90% sensitivity and approximately 84% specificity, and in testing the same model reached 80%/75%.

This TCR came from a woman in her fifties or sixties with Graves' hyperthyroidism that later progressed to Graves' ophthalmopathy. The sequenced sample was blood. The chain was built from TRBV6-1 and TRBJ1-5, with the D gene uncertain. The bases are TGTGCCAGCAGTGCCACAGATAGCAATCAGCCCCAGCATTTT. This gives the protein CASSATDSNQPQHF.